This note documents a single T cell receptor (beta chain) sequence. Its recognized antigen is unknown. No quality values exist for individual bases; no much larger clone is one base distant. The High Capacity cDNA Reverse Transcription Kit was used to reverse transcribe all of the isolated RNA, meaning that expressed TCRB transcripts were what got sequenced. Deep immunoSEQ sequencing was applied to naive, central memory and regulatory T cell samples, giving an average of about 3.4 million total reads per sample. After sorted cells were lysed in RLT buffer, RNA was extracted with DNase-treated RNeasy Micro or Mini kits, with the choice depending on cell number. To prevent cross-contamination, every cell subset was processed on its own, while patient and healthy donor samples were processed together. The immunoSEQ multiplex PCR was used to amplify TCRB sequences from cDNA, yielding 87-bp fragments that span the CDR3 region. Amplicons were sequenced on the Illumina HiSeq platform. The original methods were these. PCR bias was computationally corrected using synthetic template baselines, reads within Hamming distance 2 were collapsed, and singletons that could not be merged were discarded. Reads were aligned against IMGT so that V, D and J genes, CDR3 length and insertions or deletions at six rearrangement sites could be assigned. Within each subset, clonotype counts were normalized to sorted cell number, and only after that were true diversity and Gini coefficients computed with the tcR R package. Repertoire sharing was quantified using the overlap coefficient calculated on TCRB nucleotide sequences. As a proxy for the pre-selection repertoire, out-of-frame TCRB sequences from naive cells were analyzed. This is the immuneACCESS table as TCRdb keeps it, with only in-frame sequences that have V and J called. A part of the clones is gone; compared with another copy, unresolved V genes explain less than half, and the rest is unexplained. V and J calls and clone size are copied from that table; D and trimming were computed from the DNA. Here the sample has about 930,000 clones; about a sixth occur a single time. The top ten constitute roughly 0.025% of the sample.

The CDR3 measures 15 amino acids from cysteine to phenylalanine. The sequence is cut down to CDR3 DNA, 45 bases in frame from base 1. Each donor gave one peripheral blood draw, averaging approximately 0.11 L, which was collected into heparinised tubes. Using a panel that included CD45RO, CCR7, CD25, CD127, CD95 and CD27, naive, central memory, regulatory and stem cell-like memory CD4+ T cells were sorted on a BD FACSAria II. Purity was above 95% for every sorted population. PBMCs were isolated immediately by Lymphoprep density gradient centrifugation and stained directly without culture. To minimize batch effects, samples were stained and sorted in pairs, one healthy donor with one patient per experiment. This sample is drawn from a study of beta chain features in type 1 diabetes (dated by TCRdb to 2017 to 2018). As for the study more broadly: No differences in mean age, gender distribution, total cell number or subset yield were found between patients and healthy donors. The study compared the TCRB repertoires of sorted circulating CD4+ T cell subsets in recently diagnosed type 1 diabetes patients with those in matched healthy donors. A total of about 99,000,000 sorted cells were examined across all samples, and RNA yield correlated strongly with the number of cells per subset. Naive and central memory subsets were obtained from all 30 or so donors, but regulatory and stem cell-like memory subsets were isolated from only 8 patients and roughly eight healthy donors.

What the work shows at the level of the full study, not this receptor alone: Shorter templates might have been favored by PCR, but patient and control samples were amplified and corrected together, so both groups would have been affected equally by any skew. A moderate but significant shortening of TCRB CDR3 length was observed in type 1 diabetes patients in all four CD4+ subsets. The naive, central memory and regulatory TCRB repertoires appeared to resemble one another more closely among patients than among healthy donors. Because cDNA rather than genomic DNA was sequenced, highly expressing activated cells could have been over-represented, although no difference in activation and CD3 levels was found between groups. Because small numbers of individuals were included in the HLA sub-analyses, any influence of HLA type on TCRB rearrangement was left unresolved. Patients with type 1 diabetes made fewer insertions and deleted more nucleotides at VDJ recombination sites, implying thymic rearrangement abnormalities.

The sample taken for sequencing was naive CD4+ T cells from blood. This specimen's cell subset or site label, per the study, means: true naive CD4+ T cells. The rearranged segments are TRBV21-1 and TRBJ2-7; the DNA was not used to check the table's D call, TRBD2. TRBV21-1 is tagged as a pseudogene. The sequence was collected from a woman aged 18-29 years in good health. The CDR3 loop reads CASSKDPSGENEQYF. The DNA reads as follows: TGTGCCAGCAGCAAAGATCCTAGCGGGGAAAACGAGCAGTACTTC.